One and the same sample provided the 27 T cell receptor beta chains below, sequenced in a study of spatial heterogeneity in lung cancer. The time point here: sample taken at primary tumor resection. Unsorted whole RNA of tumor, nontumor lung or frozen PBMC was sequenced. TCRdb fed the 5' RACE reads into MiXCR, producing one record per CDR3 protein. The sample lists tens of thousands of distinct CDR3 sequences, 9.5% to 15% occurring once. Source: PBMCs, taken at surgery. These receptor sequences come from a male donor with early-stage non-small cell lung cancer.

This clonotype appeared a single time. The V call is TRBV29-1, the J call TRBJ2-4, with TRBD1 matching 11 bases. The CDR3 runs 17 residues. Trimming removed 7 bases from V and 2 bases from J; junction bases left unmatched: 13. Looked up from germline, CDR1 is SQVTM and CDR2 is ANQGSEA. DNA for the CDR3: TGCAGCGCCGTCGGACAGGGGGCTGAGCTCACCAAAAACATTCAGTACTTC. Translation: CSAVGQGAELTKNIQYF.

This clonotype was detected only a few times. The J gene is TRBJ2-3, the V gene TRBV12-3 or TRBV12-4; TRBD2 aligns across 11 bases. The CDR3 totals 16 residues. With 5 bases clipped from V and 6 bases from J, the junction kept 10 bases outside the gene matches. CDR3 protein: CASSINSGGASDTQYF. CDR3 bases: TGTGCCAGCAGTATCAATAGCGGGGGGGCCTCTGATACGCAGTATTTT.

The V and J genes are TRBV7-2 and TRBJ2-3; 11 bases map to TRBD2. V trimming: 2 bases; J trimming: 4 bases; junction bases outside the gene matches: 2. Germline assignment: CDR1 SGHTA and CDR2 FQGNSA. The CDR3 sequence is 15 residues long. DNA of the CDR3: TGTGCCAGCAGCTTAACTAGCGGGAGCGCAGATACGCAGTATTTT. Amino acid sequence: CASSLTSGSADTQYF.

In its sample, this clonotype was seen many times. This chain uses TRBV20-1 with TRBJ2-4; no reliable D call. This CDR3 region has 13 residues. Germline-derived CDR1 and CDR2 are DFQATT and SNEGSKA (reference sequence). The V gene lost 5 bases and the J gene lost 0 bases, with 8 bases spanning the gap. The CDR3 DNA is TGCAGTGCTGTGGATCTAGCCAAAAACATTCAGTACTTC. Encoded protein: CSAVDLAKNIQYF.

This clonotype was seen ten or more times. The chain recombines TRBV9 with TRBJ2-7, with D tentatively TRBD1 or TRBD2 (5 bases each). V lost 4 bases to trimming and J lost 4 bases, with 18 bases between them. Germline CDR1 and CDR2: SGDLS and YYNGEE. The CDR3 extends over 15 amino acids. The CDR3 loop reads CASSKAPGPDYEQYF. CDR3 coding DNA: TGTGCCAGCAGCAAGGCACCGGGACCAGATTACGAGCAGTACTTC.

This clonotype was recorded a few times. This chain links TRBV10-1 with TRBJ2-1; D unclear. The ends were cut back, 0 bases at V and 2 bases at J, with 8 bases in the middle. Germline V gene lookup returns CDR1 WNHNN and CDR2 SYGVQD (reference sequence). There are 15 residues in the CDR3. The CDR3 loop reads CASSESGRAYNEQFF. In DNA, the CDR3 is TGCGCCAGCAGTGAGTCGGGCAGAGCCTACAATGAGCAGTTCTTC.

This clonotype was seen ten or more times. This chain joins TRBV7-2 and TRBJ1-5, with unresolved D. CDR1 and CDR2 (germline): SGHTA, FQGNSA. There are 13 residues in the CDR3. V gave up 2 bases and J gave up 7 bases, with 9 bases separating them. CDR3 coding DNA: TGTGCCAGCAGCTTATGGGATACCCAGCCCCAGCATTTT. It translates to CASSLWDTQPQHF.

The gene calls are TRBV7-3 and TRBJ1-1; D unclear. The CDR3 length is 13 residues. The V end was cut by 5 bases, the J end by 1 base, with 8 bases between. The germline V gene has CDR1 SGHTA and CDR2 FQGTGA. The CDR3 is CASSLRQNTEAFF. The CDR3 nucleotides are TGTGCCAGCAGCCTCCGTCAGAACACTGAAGCTTTCTTT. Together with reference TRBV7-3 and TRBJ1-1, the CDR3 gives the full variable domain: GAGVSQTPSNKVTEKGKYVELRCDPISGHTALYWYRQSLGQGPEFLIYFQGTGAADDSGLPNDRFFAVRPEGSVSTLKIQRTERGDSAVYLCASSLRQNTEAFFGQGTRLTVV.

This clonotype has just a few counts. The chain is built from TRBV11-2 and TRBJ2-5, with D unresolved. Trimming removed 3 bases from V and 4 bases from J, with 12 bases in between. This CDR3 has 14 residues. The germline V gene has CDR1 SGHAT and CDR2 FQNNGV. CDR3 residues: CASSFIAPPETQYF. Here the CDR3 DNA reads TGTGCCAGCAGCTTCATAGCCCCGCCAGAGACCCAGTACTTC.

This clonotype was recorded a few times. The V call is TRBV15, the J call TRBJ2-5; D unresolved. The CDR3 loop spans 13 amino acids. Germline CDR1 reads LNHNV; CDR2 reads YYDKDF (reference sequence). Trimming took off 0 bases at V and 3 bases at J, with 5 bases between the two ends. The CDR3 loop reads CATSRDGEETQYF. The CDR3 DNA reads as TGTGCCACCAGCAGAGATGGGGAAGAGACCCAGTACTTC. Full variable domain (rest looked up from reference TRBV15 and TRBJ2-5): DAMVIQNPRYQVTQFGKPVTLSCSQTLNHNVMYWYQQKSSQAPKLLFHYYDKDFNNEADTPDNFQSRRPNTSFCFLDIRSPGLGDTAMYLCATSRDGEETQYFGPGTRLLVL.

The chain combines TRBV6-5 with TRBJ1-2; no clear D. The germline V and J ends were trimmed by 6 bases and 8 bases, with 19 bases remaining between them. Looked up from germline, CDR1 is MNHEY and CDR2 is SVGAGI. The CDR3 runs to 14 residues. The CDR3 DNA follows: TGTGCCAGCAGGCCCTCCGGGGAGGAGTCGGGCTACACCTTC. It encodes CASRPSGEESGYTF.

The genes are TRBV12-3 or TRBV12-4 and TRBJ1-5; no firm D call. The V end lost 6 bases, the J end lost 6 bases, and 12 bases lay between the germline ends. The CDR3 is 13 amino acids. CDR3 protein: CASSPRSRQPQHF. DNA for the CDR3: TGTGCCAGCAGCCCCCGGTCTCGTCAGCCCCAGCATTTT.

This clonotype has more than one count but fewer than ten. The chain combines TRBV21-1 with TRBJ1-1; the D segment call TRBD1 is taken from the table without a DNA check. TRBV21-1 represents a pseudogene. This CDR3 is built from 14 residues. The CDR3 DNA sequence: TGTGCCAGCAGTCCGGGACAGGAGAACACTGAAGCTTTCTTT. Translating it yields CASSPGQENTEAFF.

The rearrangement links TRBV5-1 to TRBJ2-2; 9 nucleotides match TRBD2. The V gene end was trimmed by 2 bases and the J gene end by 4 bases; junction bases not matched to a gene: 3. Germline CDR1 reads SGHRS; CDR2 reads YFSETQ. The CDR3 sequence is 15 residues long. CDR3 amino acids: CASSFSGSRTGELFF. CDR3 nucleotides: TGCGCCAGCAGCTTTAGCGGGAGTCGCACCGGGGAGCTGTTTTTT.

The V call is TRBV18, the J call TRBJ2-5, with D perhaps TRBD2 (6 bases). Germline CDR1 KGHSH, CDR2 LQKENI. The CDR3 runs 15 residues. Trimming removed 3 bases from V and 2 bases from J, with 13 bases in between. CDR3 amino acids: CASSPLVAAQETQYF. As DNA, the CDR3 is TGTGCCAGCTCACCCCTGGTAGCGGCACAAGAGACCCAGTACTTC.

The sample holds a few counts of this clonotype. The rearrangement uses TRBV19 and TRBJ1-2; 10 bases agree with TRBD1. The J segment lost 2 bases and the V segment lost 7 bases, leaving 7 bases of the junction unmatched. Germline values: CDR1 LNHDA, CDR2 SQIVND (reference sequence). The CDR3 is 15 amino acids. This CDR3 is CASTAPGQGNYGYTF. CDR3 bases: TGTGCCAGTACCGCTCCGGGACAGGGGAACTATGGCTACACCTTC. Using reference TRBV19 and TRBJ1-2 for the parts outside the CDR3, the full variable domain is DGGITQSPKYLFRKEGQNVTLSCEQNLNHDAMYWYRQDPGQGLRLIYYSQIVNDFQKGDIAEGYSVSREKKESFPLTVTSAQKNPTAFYLCASTAPGQGNYGYTFGSGTRLTVV.

This clonotype was seen many times. The chain joins TRBV5-1 to TRBJ2-3, with D possibly being TRBD2 (6 bases). Trimming removed 0 bases from V and 4 bases from J, with 15 bases in between. Per germline, CDR1 SGHRS and CDR2 YFSETQ. The CDR3 covers 16 residues. As DNA, the CDR3 is TGCGCCAGCAGCTTGGACCGGAGGGGCAATTCAGATACGCAGTATTTT. This sequence encodes CASSLDRRGNSDTQYF.

The table lists this clonotype with many counts. V is TRBV5-1 and J is TRBJ2-7; 10 bases align to TRBD1. V gave up 4 bases and J gave up 3 bases; unmatched junction bases: 7. The length of the CDR3 is 15 residues. Germline CDR1 SGHRS, CDR2 YFSETQ. The DNA of the CDR3 is TGCGCCAGCAGCCCCCGACAGGGGGCCATCTACGAGCAGTACTTC. It translates to CASSPRQGAIYEQYF.

There are a few counts of this clonotype. This chain joins TRBV9 and TRBJ2-1; D uncertain. This CDR3 spans 13 amino acids. Germline values: CDR1 SGDLS, CDR2 YYNGEE. Trimming removed 0 bases from V and 5 bases from J, with 6 bases in between. CDR3 DNA sequence: TGTGCCAGCAGCGTAGACCCAAACAATGAGCAGTTCTTC. Its protein is CASSVDPNNEQFF.

This clonotype was seen ten or more times. V usage is TRBV20-1 and J usage is TRBJ2-7; unclear D gene. Germline CDR1 is DFQATT and CDR2 is SNEGSKA (reference sequence). CDR3 length: 12 residues. V shed 0 bases and J shed 7 bases, with 10 bases lying between them. CDR3 nucleotides: TGCAGTGCTAGAGAAGGGCCGAGGGAGCAGTACTTC. Translation gives CSAREGPREQYF.

J is TRBJ1-3 and V is TRBV14, with D tentatively TRBD1 (6 bases). CDR3 size: 15 residues. The V and J ends lost 3 bases and 3 bases respectively, with 12 bases between them. Germline V CDR1 and CDR2: SGHDN, FVKESK. CDR3 sequence: CASSQTGGFGNTIYF. The CDR3 DNA follows: TGTGCCAGCAGCCAGACAGGTGGCTTTGGAAACACCATATATTTT.

In its sample, this clonotype was seen many times. V is TRBV24-1 and J is TRBJ2-4; D unresolved. With 2 bases removed from V and 10 bases from J, the gap between germline ends came to 11 bases. This CDR3 is built from 13 residues. Germline V gene data show CDR1 as KGHDR and CDR2 as SFDVKD. CDR3 nucleotide sequence: TGTGCCACCAGTGATTCGCTGACTCGGATTCAGTACTTC. It translates to CATSDSLTRIQYF.

This clonotype was counted a few times. In DNA form, the CDR3 reads TGTGCCATCAGTGAAGAGGGGGGGAACACTGAAGCTTTCTTT. Translation gives CAISEEGGNTEAFF. The chain couples TRBV10-3 to TRBJ1-1; D may be TRBD1 (6 bases). The CDR3 totals 14 residues. Trimming removed 3 bases at V and 1 base at J, with 9 bases between. In germline, CDR1 is ENHRY, CDR2 SYGVKD.

The chain is built from TRBV20-1 and TRBJ2-7, with 7 bases matching TRBD2. Unmatched junction bases numbered 7, after V lost 3 bases and J lost 2 bases. CDR3 length: 14 amino acids. The V gene's germline CDR1 is DFQATT and CDR2 SNEGSKA (reference sequence). The CDR3 DNA sequence: TGCAGTGCTAGGGGCGGGAGTTTCACCTACGAGCAGTACTTC. This gives the protein CSARGGSFTYEQYF.

This chain connects TRBV27 to TRBJ2-3; unclear D gene. The CDR3 is 15 amino acids. Trimming pared 1 base from V and 2 bases from J, leaving 10 bases between. Germline-derived CDR1 and CDR2 are MNHEY and SMNVEV (reference sequence). The CDR3 here is CASSLYARLTDTQYF. CDR3 DNA: TGTGCCAGCAGTTTATATGCCAGGCTCACAGATACGCAGTATTTT.

This clonotype was seen ten or more times. The chain employs TRBV7-9 and TRBJ2-2; 9 bases map to TRBD1. J gave up 3 bases and V 4 bases, and 3 bases lay outside the gene matches. There are 15 residues in the CDR3. Germline lookup yields CDR1 SEHNR and CDR2 FQNEAQ (reference sequence). CDR3 residues: CASSSGTGHTGELFF. The DNA of the CDR3 is TGTGCCAGCAGCTCCGGGACAGGGCACACCGGGGAGCTGTTTTTT.

This chain connects TRBV4-3 to TRBJ2-1, with 7 bases that match TRBD1. CDR1 is LGHNA and CDR2 is YSLEER in the germline V gene. The CDR3 contains 15 residues. V dropped 0 bases and J dropped 4; count of bases not matched to a gene: 3. CDR3 region: CASSQEGTEYNEQFF. CDR3 in DNA: TGCGCCAGCAGCCAAGAAGGGACAGAATACAATGAGCAGTTCTTC.